The clone carrying this T cell receptor beta chain has more than one count but fewer than ten. What it binds is unknown. For the second PCR, which ran for roughly 6 to 12 cycles, a sample-barcoded 5' primer and a J-beta primer mix were used. Individual samples furnished no less than 2.5 million CDR3-containing paired-end reads apiece. MiXCR was run by TCRdb on the 5' RACE reads, yielding one entry per CDR3 protein. The sample holds roughly 1,800,000 distinct CDR3 sequences, about 50% seen once. These data come from a study of blood T cells in healthy people across ages. Across the whole study: About one barcoded TCR beta cDNA was captured per two T cells.

From germline, CDR1 is SGHDN and CDR2 FVKESK. This CDR3 has 13 residues. Trimming stripped 1 base from V and 8 bases from J, with 11 bases between. Whole-study findings and limits: Across the age range, TCR beta diversity per million T cells fell in a roughly linear way.

In each sample, at least 6.5 million PBMCs were isolated. V is TRBV14 and J is TRBJ1-2; D uncertain. Sequencing was carried out using blood. The receptor comes from a woman in her thirties or forties in good health. The CDR3, as DNA: TGTGCCAGCAGCCAAGGTCCGGGATGGGGCTACACCTTC. It yields the protein CASSQGPGWGYTF.